A single sample gave rise to the 2 T cell receptor beta chains below, sequenced in a study of T cell changes during pregnancy in multiple sclerosis. Only in-frame clones appear in the TCRdb table, and some are missing; sequencing was by immunoSEQ multiplex PCR. The sample yields about 38,000 clones, about nine tenths seen once. This sample comprised CD4+ T cells from peripheral blood mononuclear cells, obtained after pregnancy. All receptors derive from a female donor in good health, enrolled as a control in a pregnancy study.

Of note for this clone: An end of the junction differs from the germline gene, which may be a read error. The chain is built from TRBV30 and TRBJ1-3, with D unresolved. Per germline, CDR1 GTSNPN and CDR2 SVGIG (reference sequence). This CDR3 contains 13 residues. The CDR3 region has the DNA TGTGCCTTATCCTGGAATTCGGGAAACGCCATATATTTT. Protein product: CALSWNSGNAIYF.

This sequence joins TRBV7-2 and TRBJ1-6, with a weak D call TRBD1 (5 bases). This CDR3 spans 14 amino acids. Germline V gives CDR1 SGHTA, CDR2 FQGNSA. V was trimmed by 3 bases and J by 9 bases, leaving 12 bases between them. The CDR3 sequence: CASSFTGGTSPLHF. The DNA of the CDR3 is TGTGCCAGCAGCTTCACGGGGGGGACTTCACCCCTCCACTTT.